The clone carrying this T cell receptor beta chain was found many times. This sample was taken from a study of T-cell memory formation after mild COVID-19. From 5'RACE with constant-segment primers came TCR alpha and TCR beta cDNA libraries that carried sample barcodes and UMIs. TCRdb processed the 5' RACE reads anew with MiXCR; each CDR3 protein has one entry. The sample records about 170,000 distinct CDR3 sequences, 10% to 15% being singletons. There are 14 residues in the CDR3. Germline V lookup: CDR1 SGHRS, CDR2 YFSETQ. V lost 1 base and J lost 3; bases outside the gene matches: 3. The chain recombines TRBV5-1 with TRBJ1-1; 7 nucleotides align to TRBD1. This TCR came from a man younger than 30 who had mild COVID-19 (a few samples of this study predate the infection). Cell type and time point are not known. The sample comprised PBMCs or a T cell subset sorted from them (not recorded which). CDR3 protein: CASSLRQGHTEAFF. Here the CDR3 DNA reads TGCGCCAGCAGCTTGCGACAGGGTCACACTGAAGCTTTCTTT.